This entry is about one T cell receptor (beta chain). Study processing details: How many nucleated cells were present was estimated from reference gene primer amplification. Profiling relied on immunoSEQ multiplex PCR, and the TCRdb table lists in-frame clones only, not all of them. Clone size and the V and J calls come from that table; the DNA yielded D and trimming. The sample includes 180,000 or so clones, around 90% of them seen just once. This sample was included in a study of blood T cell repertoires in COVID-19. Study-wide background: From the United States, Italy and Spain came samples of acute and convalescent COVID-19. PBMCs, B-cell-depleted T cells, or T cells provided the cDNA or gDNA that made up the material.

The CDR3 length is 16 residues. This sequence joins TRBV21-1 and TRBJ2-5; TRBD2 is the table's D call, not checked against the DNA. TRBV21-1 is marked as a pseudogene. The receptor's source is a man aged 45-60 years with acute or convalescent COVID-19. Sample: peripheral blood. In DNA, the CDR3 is TGTGCCAGCAGCACCGGGACTAGCGGAGTCCAAGAGACCCAGTACTTC. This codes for CASSTGTSGVQETQYF.